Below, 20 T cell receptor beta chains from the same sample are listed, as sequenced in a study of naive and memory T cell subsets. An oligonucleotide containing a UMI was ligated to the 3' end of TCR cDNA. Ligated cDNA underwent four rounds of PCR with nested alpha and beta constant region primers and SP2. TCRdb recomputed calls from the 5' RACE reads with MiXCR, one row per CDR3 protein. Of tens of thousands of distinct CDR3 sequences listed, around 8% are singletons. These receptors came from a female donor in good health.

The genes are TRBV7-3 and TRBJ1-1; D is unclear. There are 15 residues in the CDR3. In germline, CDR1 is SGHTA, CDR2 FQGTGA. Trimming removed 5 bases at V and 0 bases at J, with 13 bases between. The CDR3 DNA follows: TGTGCCAGCAGCACGGACGGGAACATGAACACTGAAGCTTTCTTT. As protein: CASSTDGNMNTEAFF.

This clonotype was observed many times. The CDR3 nucleotides read TGCGCCAGCAGCCAAGCAGGGATCGGCGAAAAACTGTTTTTT. Translating gives CASSQAGIGEKLFF. V and J are TRBV4-1 and TRBJ1-4, with D possibly matching TRBD1 (5 bases). Germline loops: CDR1 MGHRA, CDR2 YSYEKL. The CDR3 runs to 14 residues. V lost 1 base, J lost 8 bases, and 11 bases lay in between.

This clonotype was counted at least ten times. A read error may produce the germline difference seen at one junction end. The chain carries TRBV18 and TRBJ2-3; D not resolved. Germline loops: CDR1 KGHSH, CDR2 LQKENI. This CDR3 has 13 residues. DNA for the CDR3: TGTGCCAGCTCCCCACGGGCTTCAGATACGCAGTATTTT. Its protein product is CASSPRASDTQYF. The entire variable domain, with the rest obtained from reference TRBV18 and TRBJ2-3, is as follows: NAGVMQNPRHLVRRRGQEARLRCSPMKGHSHVYWYRQLPEEGLKFMVYLQKENIIDESGMPKERFSAEFPKEGPSILRIQQVVRGDSAAYFCASSPRASDTQYFGPGTRLTVL.

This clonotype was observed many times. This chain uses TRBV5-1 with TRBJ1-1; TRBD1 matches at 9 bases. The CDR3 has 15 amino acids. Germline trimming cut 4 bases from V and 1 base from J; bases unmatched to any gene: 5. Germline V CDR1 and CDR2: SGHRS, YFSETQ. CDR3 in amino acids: CASSPRTGENTEAFF. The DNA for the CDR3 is TGCGCCAGCAGCCCACGGACAGGGGAGAACACTGAAGCTTTCTTT.

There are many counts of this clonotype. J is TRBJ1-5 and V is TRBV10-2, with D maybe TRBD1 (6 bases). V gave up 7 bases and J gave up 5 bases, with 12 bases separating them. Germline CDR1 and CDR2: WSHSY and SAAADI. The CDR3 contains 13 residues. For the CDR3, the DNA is TGCGCCAGCACGACAGGAGACTATCAGCCCCAGCATTTT. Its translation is CASTTGDYQPQHF.

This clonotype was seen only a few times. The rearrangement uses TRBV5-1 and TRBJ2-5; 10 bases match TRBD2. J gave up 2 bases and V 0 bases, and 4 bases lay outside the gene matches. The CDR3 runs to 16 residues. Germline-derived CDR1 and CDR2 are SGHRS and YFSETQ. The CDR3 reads CASSLVLAGVQETQYF. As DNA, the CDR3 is TGCGCCAGCAGCTTGGTGCTAGCGGGGGTTCAAGAGACCCAGTACTTC.

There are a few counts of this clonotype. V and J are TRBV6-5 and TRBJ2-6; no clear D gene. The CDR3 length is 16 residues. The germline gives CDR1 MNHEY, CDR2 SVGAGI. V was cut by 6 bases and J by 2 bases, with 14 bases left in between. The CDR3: CASSYKGRAGANVLTF. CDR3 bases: TGTGCCAGCAGCTACAAGGGAAGAGCTGGGGCCAACGTCCTGACTTTC.

The CDR3 bases are TGTGCCAGCGGGCCACATCTGGGGCATTACTACGAGCAGTACTTC. As protein: CASGPHLGHYYEQYF. The gene calls are TRBV6-1 and TRBJ2-7, with a weak D call TRBD1 (5 bases). Germline CDR1 is MNHNS and CDR2 is SASEGT. The length of the CDR3 is 15 residues. The V gene lost 8 bases and the J gene lost 3 bases, with 20 bases spanning the gap.

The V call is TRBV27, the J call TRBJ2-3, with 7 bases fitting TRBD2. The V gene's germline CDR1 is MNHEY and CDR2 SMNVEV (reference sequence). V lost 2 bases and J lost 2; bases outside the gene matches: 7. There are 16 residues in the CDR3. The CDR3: CASSLGGVGFTDTQYF. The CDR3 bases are TGTGCCAGCAGTTTAGGGGGGGTCGGCTTCACAGATACGCAGTATTTT.

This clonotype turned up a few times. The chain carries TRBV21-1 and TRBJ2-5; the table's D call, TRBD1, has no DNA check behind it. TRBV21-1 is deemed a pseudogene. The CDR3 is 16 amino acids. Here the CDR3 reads CASSKTAGAVGETQYF. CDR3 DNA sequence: TGTGCCAGCAGCAAAACGGCAGGGGCTGTTGGAGAGACCCAGTACTTC.

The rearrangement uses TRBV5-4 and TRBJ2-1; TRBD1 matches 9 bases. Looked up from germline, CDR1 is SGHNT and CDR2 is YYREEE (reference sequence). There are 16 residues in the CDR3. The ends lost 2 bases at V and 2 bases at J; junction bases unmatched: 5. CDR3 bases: TGTGCCAGCAGCTTAAAGACAGGGGGGGCCTACAATGAGCAGTTCTTC. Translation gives CASSLKTGGAYNEQFF.

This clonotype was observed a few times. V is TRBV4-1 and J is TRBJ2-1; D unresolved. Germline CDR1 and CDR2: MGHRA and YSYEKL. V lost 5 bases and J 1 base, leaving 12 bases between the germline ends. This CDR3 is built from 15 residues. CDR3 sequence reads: CASSLLASSYNEQFF. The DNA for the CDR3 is TGCGCCAGCAGCTTGCTGGCGAGTTCCTACAATGAGCAGTTCTTC.

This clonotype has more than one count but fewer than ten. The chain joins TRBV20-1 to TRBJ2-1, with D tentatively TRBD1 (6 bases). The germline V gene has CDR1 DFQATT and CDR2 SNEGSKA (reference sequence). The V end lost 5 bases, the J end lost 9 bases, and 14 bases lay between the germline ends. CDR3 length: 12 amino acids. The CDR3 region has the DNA TGCAGTGCTGGAACAGGGTTAGGTGAGCAGTTCTTC. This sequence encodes CSAGTGLGEQFF.

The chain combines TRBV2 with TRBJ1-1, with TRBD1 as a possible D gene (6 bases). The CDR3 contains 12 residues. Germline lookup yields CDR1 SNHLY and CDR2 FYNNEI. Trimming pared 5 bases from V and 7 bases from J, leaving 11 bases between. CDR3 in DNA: TGTGCCAGCAGTCGGAGGACAGTTGAAGCTTTCTTT. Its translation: CASSRRTVEAFF.

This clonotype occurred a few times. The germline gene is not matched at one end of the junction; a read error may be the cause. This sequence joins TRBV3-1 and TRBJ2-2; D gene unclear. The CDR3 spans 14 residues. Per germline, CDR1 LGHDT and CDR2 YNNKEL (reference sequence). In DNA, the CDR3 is TGTGCCAGCAAGGGTTACCCGAACGCCGGGGAGCTGTTTTTT. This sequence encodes CASKGYPNAGELFF.

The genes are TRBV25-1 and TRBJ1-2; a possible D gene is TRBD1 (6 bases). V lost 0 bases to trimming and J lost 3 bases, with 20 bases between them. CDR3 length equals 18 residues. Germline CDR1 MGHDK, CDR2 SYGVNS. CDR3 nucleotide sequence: TGTGCCAGCAGTGAATACGGGCAGGACAGACTCGGGGACTATGGCTACACCTTC. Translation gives CASSEYGQDRLGDYGYTF.

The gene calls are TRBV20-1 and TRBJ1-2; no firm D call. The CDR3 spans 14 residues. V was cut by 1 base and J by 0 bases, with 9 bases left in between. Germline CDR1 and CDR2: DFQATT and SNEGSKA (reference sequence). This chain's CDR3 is CSARVPFPNYGYTF. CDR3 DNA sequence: TGCAGTGCTAGAGTCCCCTTCCCTAACTATGGCTACACCTTC.

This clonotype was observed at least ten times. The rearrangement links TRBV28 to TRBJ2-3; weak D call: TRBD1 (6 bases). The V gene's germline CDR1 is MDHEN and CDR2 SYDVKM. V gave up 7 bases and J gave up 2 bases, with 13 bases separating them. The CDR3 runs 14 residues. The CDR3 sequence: CASTPTGYTDTQYF. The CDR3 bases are TGTGCCAGCACCCCGACAGGTTACACAGATACGCAGTATTTT.

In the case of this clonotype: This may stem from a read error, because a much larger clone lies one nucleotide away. CDR3 in amino acids: CANSLKRTEAFF. DNA for the CDR3: TGTGCCAACAGCTTAAAGCGAACTGAAGCTTTCTTT. This chain links TRBV11-3 with TRBJ1-1; D remains ambiguous. CDR1 is SGHNT, CDR2 YENEEA, per germline. The CDR3 totals 12 residues.

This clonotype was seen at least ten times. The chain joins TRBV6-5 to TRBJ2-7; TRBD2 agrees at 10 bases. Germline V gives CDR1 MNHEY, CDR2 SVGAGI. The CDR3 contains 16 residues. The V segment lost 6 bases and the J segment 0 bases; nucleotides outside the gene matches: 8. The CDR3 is CASSSSASGSSYEQYF. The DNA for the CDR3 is TGTGCCAGCAGCTCCTCCGCTAGCGGGAGCTCCTACGAGCAGTACTTC.